This record looks at one TCR beta chain sequence and its context. This clonotype has ten or more counts. Its target antigen remains unknown. One base away there is no much larger clone; base qualities are not given. This entry comes from a study of spatial heterogeneity in lung cancer (dated by TCRdb to between 2018 and 2020). Context from the whole study: Beta-chain transcripts were consistently detected in greater numbers than alpha-chain transcripts, which likely reflects a higher abundance of beta-chain transcripts. In the raw uncorrected reads, each unique combination of TCR and UMI appeared more than ten times on average. Nonsynonymous mutation counts, determined by whole-exome sequencing of tumor tissue, were related to TCR repertoire features. TCR alpha and beta repertoires were quantitatively compared across multiple tumor regions, matched nontumor lung and blood in non-small cell lung cancer. At surgery, both alpha and beta chains were TCR-sequenced in more than 200 tumor regions, approximately 64 matched nontumor lung samples and just over 55 PBMC samples. The paper as a whole reports these results and caveats: Additional single-cell paired TCR alpha and beta sequencing was considered necessary to confirm, at a functional level, the hypothesis that regional TCRs recognize regional mutations. Ubiquitous expanded tumor TCRs were detected in blood more often at tumor resection than at routine follow-up.

Counted from cysteine to phenylalanine, this CDR3 has 14 amino acids. This entry keeps only the CDR3 DNA: 42 bases, framed from base 1. As encoded in the germline V gene, CDR1 is SGHRS while CDR2 is YFSETQ. The V end loses 1 base and the J end loses 5 bases, and a stretch of 12 bases separates them. Read against the paper, the sample's time point label means: sample taken at primary tumor resection. Whole RNA extracted from tumor and nontumor lung tissue, or from cryopreserved PBMC samples, was used for TCR sequencing without cell sorting. Samples were obtained from 72 patients with early-stage, untreated non-small cell lung cancer from the lung TRACERx cohort. Patients were selected for TCR sequencing only if sufficient RNA was available from at least two tumor regions. Receptor libraries were prepared by 5' RACE. Sequencing was carried out with a NextSeq 500. To allow correction of PCR and sequencing errors, the TCR library protocol tagged every TCR cDNA molecule with a unique molecular identifier. Turning to the authors' computational methods: TCR identification, UMI-based error correction and CDR3 extraction were performed with Decombinator tools. TCRs above a frequency of 2 per 1,000, corresponding to the top 1% of the tumor frequency distribution, were defined as expanded. Renyi diversity was calculated using the R vegan package after each repertoire was subsampled 100 times to 5,000 TCRs. CDR3 similarity networks were constructed using string-kernel similarity of amino acid triplets, with links drawn between CDR3s whose pairwise similarity was above 0.82. The public sequencing data were trimmed at Q25 with fastp and processed into clonotypes with MiXCR by TCRdb, which kept only in-frame beta chains. Merged by CDR3 protein, the rows form single entries marked with the most common genes and DNA. The V and J calls come from TCRdb's annotation, not from the publication. This sample is represented by more than 30,000 distinct CDR3 sequences; less than 6% of them were singletons. Under 14% of the sample belongs to the ten largest clones.

This receptor was obtained from a male donor with early-stage non-small cell lung cancer. The chain couples TRBV5-1 to TRBJ2-5, with the D gene not clear enough to name. The material was PBMCs, obtained at surgery. The CDR3 protein is CASSLSVEAETQYF. In nucleotides, the sequence is TGCGCCAGCAGCTTGTCGGTAGAAGCGGAGACCCAGTACTTC. Joined to the reference TRBV5-1 and TRBJ2-5 proteins, this CDR3 gives the full variable domain: KAGVTQTPRYLIKTRGQQVTLSCSPISGHRSVSWYQQTPGQGLQFLFEYFSETQRNKGNFPGRFSGRQFSNSRSEMNVSTLELGDSALYLCASSLSVEAETQYFGPGTRLLVL.